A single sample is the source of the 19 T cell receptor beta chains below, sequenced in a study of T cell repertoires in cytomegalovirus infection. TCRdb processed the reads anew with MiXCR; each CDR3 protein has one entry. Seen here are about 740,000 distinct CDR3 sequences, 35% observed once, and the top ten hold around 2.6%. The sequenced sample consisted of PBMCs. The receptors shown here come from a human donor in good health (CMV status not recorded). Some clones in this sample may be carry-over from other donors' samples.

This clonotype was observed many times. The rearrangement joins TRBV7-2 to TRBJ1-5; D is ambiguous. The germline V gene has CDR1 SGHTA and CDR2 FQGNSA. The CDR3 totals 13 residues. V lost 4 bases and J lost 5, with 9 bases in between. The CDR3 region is CASSSLIYQPQHF. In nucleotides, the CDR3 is TGTGCCAGCAGCTCTCTGATTTATCAGCCCCAGCATTTT.

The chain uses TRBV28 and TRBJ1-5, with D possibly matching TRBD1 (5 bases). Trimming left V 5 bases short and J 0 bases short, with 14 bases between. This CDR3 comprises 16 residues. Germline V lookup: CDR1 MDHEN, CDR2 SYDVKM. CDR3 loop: CASSTNRLHSNQPQHF. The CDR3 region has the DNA TGTGCCAGCAGTACCAACAGGCTCCATAGCAATCAGCCCCAGCATTTT.

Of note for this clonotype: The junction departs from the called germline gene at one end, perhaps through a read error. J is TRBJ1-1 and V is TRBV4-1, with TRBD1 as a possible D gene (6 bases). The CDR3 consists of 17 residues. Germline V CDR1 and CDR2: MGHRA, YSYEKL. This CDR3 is CSSSRRGGGVRNTEAFF. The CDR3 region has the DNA TGCTCCAGCAGCCGCCGAGGGGGGGGCGTGAGGAACACTGAAGCTTTCTTT.

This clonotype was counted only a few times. Here the CDR3 reads CASTRSGEVWVGLTGELFF. The CDR3 DNA follows: TGTGCCAGCACTAGGTCTGGCGAGGTCTGGGTGGGACTGACCGGGGAGCTGTTTTTT. The chain uses TRBV2 and TRBJ2-2; D possibly corresponds to TRBD2 (6 bases). V gave up 7 bases and J gave up 5 bases, with 29 bases separating them. Germline V gene lookup returns CDR1 SNHLY and CDR2 FYNNEI. The CDR3 runs 19 residues. The full variable domain, rest sourced from reference TRBV2 and TRBJ2-2, is EPEVTQTPSHQVTQMGQEVILRCVPISNHLYFYWYRQILGQKVEFLVSFYNNEISEKSEIFDDQFSVERPDGSNFTLKIRSTKLEDSAMYFCASTRSGEVWVGLTGELFFGEGSRLTVL.

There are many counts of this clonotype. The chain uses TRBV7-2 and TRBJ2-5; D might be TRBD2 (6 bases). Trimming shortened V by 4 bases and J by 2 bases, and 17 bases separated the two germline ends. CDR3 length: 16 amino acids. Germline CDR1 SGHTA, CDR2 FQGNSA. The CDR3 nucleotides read TGTGCCAGCAGCTCCCACCCCTGGGGAGGTCAAGAGACCCAGTACTTC. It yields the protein CASSSHPWGGQETQYF.

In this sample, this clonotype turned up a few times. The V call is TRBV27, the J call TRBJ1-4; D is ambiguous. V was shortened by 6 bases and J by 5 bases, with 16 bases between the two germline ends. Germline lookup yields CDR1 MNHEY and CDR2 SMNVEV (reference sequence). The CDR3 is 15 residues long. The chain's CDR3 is CASSPSGRLNEKLFF. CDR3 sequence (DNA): TGTGCCAGCAGCCCTTCTGGACGGCTAAATGAAAAACTGTTTTTT. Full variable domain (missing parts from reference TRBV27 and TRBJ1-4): EAQVTQNPRYLITVTGKKLTVTCSQNMNHEYMSWYRQDPGLGLRQIYYSMNVEVTDKGDVPEGYKVSRKEKRNFPLILESPSPNQTSLYFCASSPSGRLNEKLFFGSGTQLSVL.

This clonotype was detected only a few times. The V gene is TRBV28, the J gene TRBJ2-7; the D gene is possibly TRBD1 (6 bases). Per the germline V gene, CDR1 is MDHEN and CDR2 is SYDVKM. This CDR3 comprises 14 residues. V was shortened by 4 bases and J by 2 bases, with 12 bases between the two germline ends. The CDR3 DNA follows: TGTGCCAGCAGTTCGGACAGATTCCCCTACGAGCAGTACTTC. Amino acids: CASSSDRFPYEQYF.

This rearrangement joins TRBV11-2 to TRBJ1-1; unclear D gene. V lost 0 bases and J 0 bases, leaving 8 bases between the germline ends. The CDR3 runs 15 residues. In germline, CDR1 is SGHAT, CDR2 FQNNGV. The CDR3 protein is CASSLDRNLNTEAFF. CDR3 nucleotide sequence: TGTGCCAGCAGCTTAGATAGAAATTTGAACACTGAAGCTTTCTTT.

In DNA form, the CDR3 reads TGTGCCAGCAGTCGCCCCCTCGACAGGAGCTCCTACGAGCAGTACTTC. The encoded protein is CASSRPLDRSSYEQYF. The chain couples TRBV28 to TRBJ2-7; tentatively, D is TRBD1 (6 bases). Per germline, CDR1 MDHEN and CDR2 SYDVKM. The CDR3 sequence is 16 residues long. V gave up 5 bases and J gave up 0 bases, with 17 bases separating them.

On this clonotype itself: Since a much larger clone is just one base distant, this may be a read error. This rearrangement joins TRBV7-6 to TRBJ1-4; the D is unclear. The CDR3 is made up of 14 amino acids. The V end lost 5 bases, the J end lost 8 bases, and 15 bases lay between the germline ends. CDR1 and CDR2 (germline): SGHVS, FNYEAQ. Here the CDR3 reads CASSRGGSQEKLFF. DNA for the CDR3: TGTGCCAGCAGCCGGGGAGGGTCCCAAGAAAAACTGTTTTTT. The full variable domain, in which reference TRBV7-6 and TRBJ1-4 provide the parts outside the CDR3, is GAGVSQSPRYKVTKRGQDVALRCDPISGHVSLYWYRQALGQGPEFLTYFNYEAQQDKSGLPNDRFSAERPEGSISTLTIQRTEQRDSAMYRCASSRGGSQEKLFFGSGTQLSVL.

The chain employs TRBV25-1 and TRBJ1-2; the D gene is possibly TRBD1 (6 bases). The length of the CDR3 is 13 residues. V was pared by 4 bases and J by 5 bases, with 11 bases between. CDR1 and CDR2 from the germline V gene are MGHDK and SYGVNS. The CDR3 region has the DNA TGTGCCAGCAGTGCCCCAGGGGATTATGGCTACACCTTC. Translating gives CASSAPGDYGYTF.

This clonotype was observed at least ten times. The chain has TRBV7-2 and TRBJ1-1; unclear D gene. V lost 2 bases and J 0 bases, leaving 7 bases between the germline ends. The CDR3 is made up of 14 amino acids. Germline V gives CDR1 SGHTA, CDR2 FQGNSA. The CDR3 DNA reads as TGTGCCAGCAGCTTACCGCGGATGAACACTGAAGCTTTCTTT. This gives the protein CASSLPRMNTEAFF.

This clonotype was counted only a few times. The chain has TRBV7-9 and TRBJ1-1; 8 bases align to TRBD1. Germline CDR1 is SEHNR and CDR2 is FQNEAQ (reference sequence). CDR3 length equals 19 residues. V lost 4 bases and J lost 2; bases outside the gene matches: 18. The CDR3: CASSSQPLTGAWGNTEAFF. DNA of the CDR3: TGTGCCAGCAGCTCCCAACCTTTGACAGGGGCATGGGGAAACACTGAAGCTTTCTTT.

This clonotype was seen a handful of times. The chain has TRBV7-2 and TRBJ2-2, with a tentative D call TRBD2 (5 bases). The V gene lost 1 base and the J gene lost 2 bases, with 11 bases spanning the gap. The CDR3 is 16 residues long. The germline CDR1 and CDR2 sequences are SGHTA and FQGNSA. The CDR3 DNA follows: TGTGCCAGCAGCTTAGGTTTTCTAGCAAACACCGGGGAGCTGTTTTTT. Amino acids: CASSLGFLANTGELFF.

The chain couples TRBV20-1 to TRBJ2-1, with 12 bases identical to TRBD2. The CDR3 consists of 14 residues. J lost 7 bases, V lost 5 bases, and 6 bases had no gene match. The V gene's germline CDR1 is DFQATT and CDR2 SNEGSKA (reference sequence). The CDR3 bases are TGCAGTGCTGCTAGCGGGAGGGATAGGAATGAGCAGTTCTTC. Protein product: CSAASGRDRNEQFF.

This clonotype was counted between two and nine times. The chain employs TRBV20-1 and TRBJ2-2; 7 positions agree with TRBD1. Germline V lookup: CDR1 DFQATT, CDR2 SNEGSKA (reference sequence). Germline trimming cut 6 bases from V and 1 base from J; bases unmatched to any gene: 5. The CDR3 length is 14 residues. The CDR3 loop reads CSAGRDRNTGELFF. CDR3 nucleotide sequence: TGCAGTGCGGGTCGGGACAGGAACACCGGGGAGCTGTTTTTT.

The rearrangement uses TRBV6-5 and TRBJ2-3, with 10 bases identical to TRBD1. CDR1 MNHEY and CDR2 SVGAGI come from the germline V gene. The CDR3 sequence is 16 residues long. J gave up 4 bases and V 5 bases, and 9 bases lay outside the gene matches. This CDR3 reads CASSRGTGVRADTQYF. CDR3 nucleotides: TGTGCCAGCAGTCGCGGGACAGGGGTTCGGGCAGATACGCAGTATTTT.

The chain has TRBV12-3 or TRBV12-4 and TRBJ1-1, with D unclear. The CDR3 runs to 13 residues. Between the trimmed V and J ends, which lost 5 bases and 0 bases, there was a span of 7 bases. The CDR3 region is CASSKRMNTEAFF. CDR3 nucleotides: TGTGCCAGCAGTAAACGGATGAACACTGAAGCTTTCTTT.

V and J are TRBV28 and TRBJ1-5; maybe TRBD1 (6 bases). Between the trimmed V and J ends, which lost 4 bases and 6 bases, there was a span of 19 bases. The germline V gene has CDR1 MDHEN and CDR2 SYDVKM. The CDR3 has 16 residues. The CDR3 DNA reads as TGTGCCAGCAGTTCCCCGGCGTGGGGACAAGGTCAGCCCCAGCATTTT. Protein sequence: CASSSPAWGQGQPQHF. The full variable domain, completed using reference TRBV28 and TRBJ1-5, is DVKVTQSSRYLVKRTGEKVFLECVQDMDHENMFWYRQDPGLGLRLIYFSYDVKMKEKGDIPEGYSVSREKKERFSLILESASTNQTSMYLCASSSPAWGQGQPQHFGDGTRLSIL.